This T cell receptor beta chain was found in a study of blood T cell repertoires in COVID-19. In the study overall: Samples of COVID-19 (acute and convalescent) were obtained from the United States, Italy and Spain. T cells, B-cell-depleted T cells, or PBMCs provided the cDNA or gDNA that served as material.

In the source study's methods: Using reference gene primer amplification, nucleated cell counts were estimated. Sequencing was performed with immunoSEQ multiplex PCR; in TCRdb, only in-frame clones are kept and a portion is missing. V, J and clone size were drawn from that table, and D and trimming were deduced from the DNA. The sample holds 200,000 or so clones, approximately 80% seen once. This receptor was identified in a man aged 40-49 years who had recovered from COVID-19. Sequenced input: peripheral blood.

The CDR3 DNA reads as TGTGCCAGCAGTCCGGAGCGGACCCGCTCCTACAATGAGCAGTTCTTC. Translation: CASSPERTRSYNEQFF. V gene TRBV2 combines with J gene TRBJ2-1, with D tentatively TRBD2 (5 bases). Per germline, CDR1 SNHLY and CDR2 FYNNEI. The V gene lost 5 bases and the J gene lost 0 bases, with 14 bases spanning the gap. The CDR3 consists of 16 residues.